This TCR beta chain was sequenced during a study of blood T cell repertoires in COVID-19. The overall study: Specimens from acute and convalescent COVID-19 originated in the United States, Italy and Spain.

Authors' methods: Nucleated cell counts were estimated from reference gene primer amplification. The table came from immunoSEQ multiplex PCR; TCRdb's copy has only in-frame clones and leaves some out. From that table come the V and J calls and clone size; the DNA was used to work out D and trimming. Among a few hundred thousand clones listed, 92% were seen once. Assignment of participants to cohorts was predicated upon participant-reported clinical history. The ends lost 6 bases at V and 5 bases at J; junction bases unmatched: 6. The CDR3 consists of 14 residues. Germline assignment: CDR1 MGHRA and CDR2 YSYEKL.

The clonotype comes from a woman aged 25 to 45 who had recovered from COVID-19. The sequenced material came from PBMCs or T cells enriched from blood (not recorded which). The chain couples TRBV4-1 to TRBJ1-5, with 8 bases that match TRBD1. The CDR3 is CASSRTGTDQPQHF. CDR3 bases: TGCGCCAGCAGTCGGACAGGGACCGATCAGCCCCAGCATTTT.